This is a list of T cell receptor beta chains from one sample in a study of T cell repertoires in cytomegalovirus infection. TCRdb itself ran the reads through MiXCR, one entry per CDR3 protein. Found here are approximately 630,000 distinct CDR3 sequences, roughly 24% of them singletons; the top ten hold around 8%. The specimen was CD8+ T cells from PBMCs. The receptors originated from a human donor in good health (CMV status not recorded). Some clones in this sample may be carry-over from other donors' samples. The CDR3 runs from the conserved cysteine through the conserved F or W. The D gene is left open where the match is weak. Clone size is shown for a subset of rows, as once, few, many or a class of expanded clone.

J: TRBJ2-3; V: TRBV6-4; D: .; size: few; CDR3: CASSEDSEIYTDTQYF; DNA: TGTGCCAGCAGTGAAGATAGCGAGATTTACACAGATACGCAGTATTTT
J: TRBJ2-7; V: TRBV9; D: .; size: few; CDR3: CASSPRAAGASYEQYF; DNA: TGTGCCAGCAGCCCACGAGCGGCGGGGGCGTCCTACGAGCAGTACTTC
J: TRBJ2-3; V: TRBV6-6; D: .; size: few; CDR3: CASSVPRDISSTDTQYF; DNA: TGTGCCAGCAGTGTCCCCCGGGACATTTCTAGCACAGATACGCAGTATTTT
J: TRBJ2-3; V: TRBV19; D: TRBD1; size: few; CDR3: CASSIPTGGMADTQYF; DNA: TGTGCCAGTAGTATCCCGACAGGGGGCATGGCAGATACGCAGTATTTT
J: TRBJ2-7; V: TRBV12-5; D: TRBD1; size: .; CDR3: CASGLDRGDEQYF; DNA: TGTGCTAGTGGTCTAGACAGGGGCGACGAGCAGTACTTC
J: TRBJ1-1; V: TRBV7-9; D: .; size: many; CDR3: CASSFMTGINTEAFF; DNA: TGTGCCAGCAGCTTCATGACAGGCATAAACACTGAAGCTTTCTTT
J: TRBJ1-1; V: TRBV7-9; D: TRBD1; size: .; CDR3: CASSLAHGTGDTEAFF; DNA: TGTGCCAGCAGCTTAGCGCATGGGACAGGGGACACTGAAGCTTTCTTT
J: TRBJ2-7; V: TRBV27; D: .; size: .; CDR3: CASSRGGRSYEQYF; DNA: TGTGCCAGCAGTCGCGGAGGCCGATCCTACGAGCAGTACTTC
J: TRBJ2-1; V: TRBV6-1; D: .; size: many; CDR3: CASSEVFLNEQFF; DNA: TGTGCCAGCAGTGAGGTTTTCCTCAATGAGCAGTTCTTC
J: TRBJ1-2; V: TRBV11-2; D: .; size: few; CDR3: CTSSTEAGPPLRGGYTF; DNA: TGTACCAGCAGCACAGAGGCAGGGCCCCCTTTGAGGGGGGGCTACACCTTC
J: TRBJ1-1; V: TRBV9; D: .; size: .; CDR3: CASSVGDAEAFF; DNA: TGTGCCAGCAGCGTAGGTGACGCTGAAGCTTTCTTT
J: TRBJ1-1; V: TRBV28; D: .; size: .; CDR3: CASSKTPEAFF; DNA: TGTGCCAGCAGTAAAACTCCAGAAGCTTTCTTT
J: TRBJ2-5; V: TRBV28; D: .; size: many; CDR3: CASSQGGFSETQYF; DNA: TGTGCCAGCAGTCAGGGGGGGTTTTCGGAGACCCAGTACTTC
J: TRBJ1-2; V: TRBV14; D: .; size: .; CDR3: CASSPTRDTLNYGYTF; DNA: TGTGCCAGCAGTCCAACCCGGGACACCTTGAACTATGGCTACACCTTC
J: TRBJ2-1; V: TRBV7-3; D: TRBD2; size: .; CDR3: CASKKRGGPSYNEQFF; DNA: TGTGCCAGCAAGAAGCGGGGGGGCCCCTCCTACAATGAGCAGTTCTTC
J: TRBJ2-7; V: TRBV5-6; D: .; size: once; CDR3: CASTGDILSYEQYF; DNA: TGTGCCAGCACAGGGGACATTCTCTCCTACGAGCAGTACTTC
J: TRBJ1-1; V: TRBV9; D: .; size: .; CDR3: CASSVSDGEAFF; DNA: TGTGCCAGCAGCGTGTCGGACGGTGAAGCTTTCTTT
J: TRBJ2-3; V: TRBV5-5; D: .; size: few; CDR3: CASSLPREWADTQYF; DNA: TGTGCCAGCAGCTTGCCAAGGGAATGGGCAGATACGCAGTATTTT
J: TRBJ1-6; V: TRBV28; D: .; size: few; CDR3: CASRFRSGGSPLHF; DNA: TGTGCCAGCAGGTTTAGGTCTGGTGGTTCACCCCTCCACTTT
J: TRBJ2-2; V: TRBV5-6; D: .; size: many; CDR3: CASSLSTGELFF; DNA: TGTGCCAGCAGCTTATCCACCGGGGAGCTGTTTTTT
J: TRBJ1-2; V: TRBV6-2/TRBV6-3; D: .; size: few; CDR3: CASSYRVRYGYTF; DNA: TGTGCCAGCAGTTACAGGGTACGCTATGGCTACACCTTC
J: TRBJ2-1; V: TRBV5-1; D: TRBD2; size: .; CDR3: CASSLEAGFTDEQFF; DNA: TGCGCCAGCAGCTTGGAAGCGGGGTTCACGGATGAGCAGTTCTTC
J: TRBJ1-5; V: TRBV19; D: .; size: .; CDR3: CASSTQGTNQPQHF; DNA: TGTGCCAGTAGTACCCAGGGGACGAATCAGCCCCAGCATTTT
J: TRBJ1-6; V: TRBV10-3; D: .; size: few; CDR3: CAISEWDTAYNSPLHF; DNA: TGTGCCATCAGTGAGTGGGACACGGCCTATAATTCACCCCTCCACTTT
J: TRBJ1-6; V: TRBV9; D: .; size: .; CDR3: CSSSVAGAGGSPLHF; DNA: TGTTCCAGCAGCGTAGCTGGAGCCGGGGGTTCACCCCTCCACTTT
J: TRBJ1-1; V: TRBV6-2/TRBV6-3; D: .; size: .; CDR3: CASILPDGANTEAFF; DNA: TGTGCCAGCATCCTACCCGACGGTGCGAACACTGAAGCTTTCTTT
J: TRBJ2-5; V: TRBV4-1; D: TRBD1; size: few; CDR3: CASSHPPDREETQYF; DNA: TGCGCCAGCAGCCACCCCCCGGACAGGGAAGAGACCCAGTACTTC
J: TRBJ2-2; V: TRBV7-8; D: TRBD2; size: many; CDR3: CASSPDRGLAGVTGELFF; DNA: TGTGCCAGCAGCCCTGACAGGGGACTAGCGGGGGTCACCGGGGAGCTGTTTTTT
J: TRBJ2-7; V: TRBV2; D: .; size: .; CDR3: CASSVIIGRVPTYEQYF; DNA: TGTGCCAGCAGTGTAATCATTGGTCGGGTTCCCACCTACGAGCAGTACTTC
J: TRBJ1-2; V: TRBV18; D: .; size: few; CDR3: CASSLIPEGTGLANYGYTF; DNA: TGTGCCAGCTCACTGATACCGGAAGGGACCGGATTAGCTAACTATGGCTACACCTTC
J: TRBJ2-1; V: TRBV28; D: TRBD2; size: .; CDR3: CASTGGSGGSYNEQFF; DNA: TGTGCCAGCACTGGGGGTAGCGGGGGCTCCTACAATGAGCAGTTCTTC
J: TRBJ2-7; V: TRBV29-1; D: TRBD1; size: .; CDR3: CSVQTGQTYEQYF; DNA: TGCAGCGTTCAGACGGGACAGACCTACGAGCAGTACTTC